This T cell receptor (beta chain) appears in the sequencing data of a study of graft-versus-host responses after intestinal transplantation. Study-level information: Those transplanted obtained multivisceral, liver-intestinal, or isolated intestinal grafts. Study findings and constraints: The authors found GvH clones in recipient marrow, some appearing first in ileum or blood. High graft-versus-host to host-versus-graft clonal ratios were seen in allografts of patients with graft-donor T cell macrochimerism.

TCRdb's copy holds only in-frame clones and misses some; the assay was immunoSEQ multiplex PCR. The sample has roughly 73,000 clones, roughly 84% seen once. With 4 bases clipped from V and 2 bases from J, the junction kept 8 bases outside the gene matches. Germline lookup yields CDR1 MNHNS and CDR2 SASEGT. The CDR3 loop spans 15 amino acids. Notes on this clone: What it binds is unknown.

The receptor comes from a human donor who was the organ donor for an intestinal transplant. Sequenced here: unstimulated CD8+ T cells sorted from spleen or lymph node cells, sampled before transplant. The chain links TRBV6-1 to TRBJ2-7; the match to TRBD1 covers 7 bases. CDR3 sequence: CASSVPGQTTYEQYF. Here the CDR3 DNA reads TGTGCCAGCAGTGTCCCGGGACAGACGACCTACGAGCAGTACTTC.